The present T cell receptor (beta chain) was sequenced within a study of T-cell memory formation after mild COVID-19. TCRdb passed the 5' RACE reads through MiXCR, listing each CDR3 protein once. The sample records around 390,000 distinct CDR3 sequences, about 17% being singletons. Study-wide findings and caveats: Of the contracting clones, CD4+ ones lay mainly in CM and EM, and CD8+ ones in EMRA.

This clonotype occurred a few times. Its antigen is not identified. Germline V gene data show CDR1 as LGHNA and CDR2 as YNFKEQ. Trimming took 2 bases from V and 8 from J; bases not matched to a gene: 8. This CDR3 spans 15 amino acids. The receptor comes from a man between 18 and 35 years old who had mild COVID-19 (a few samples of this study predate the infection). Cell type and time point are not known. The chain links TRBV4-2 to TRBJ2-3; 9 positions agree with TRBD2. Sample: PBMCs or a T cell subset sorted from them (not recorded which). The CDR3 loop reads CASSQPGLAEGTQYF. CDR3 in DNA: TGTGCCAGCAGCCAACCGGGACTAGCTGAGGGTACGCAGTATTTT.